Listed below are T cell receptor beta chains from one sample, sequenced in a study of cytomegalovirus exposure and HLA in healthy donors. Clones were sequenced by immunoSEQ multiplex PCR, and TCRdb holds only the in-frame ones, with some missing. The repertoire holds some 170,000 clones, with around nine tenths as singletons. Sequenced: PBMCs. The receptors here all came from a man between 18 and 35 years old in good health and CMV-seropositive. Both conserved end residues are part of each CDR3. D genes are given only for firm matches. Clone size, where shown, is once, few, many, or a class for clones that have expanded.

clone_size,v_call,d_call,j_call,cdr3_nt,cdr3_aa
.,TRBV4-1,TRBD2,TRBJ2-5,TGCGCCAGCAGCCAAGGACTAGCACTCACACAAGAGACCCAGTACTTC,CASSQGLALTQETQYF
few,TRBV9,TRBD2,TRBJ2-1,TGTGCCAGCAGCGTCGCGGGGGGGGGTGAGCAGTTCTTC,CASSVAGGGEQFF
.,TRBV7-9,.,TRBJ1-4,TGTGCCAGCAGCTCTGAGAGAGGGTTAAGGGAAAAACTGTTTTTT,CASSSERGLREKLFF
.,TRBV6-1,TRBD1,TRBJ2-5,TGTGCCACCGCCCCACAGGGGTACCAGTACTTC,CATAPQGYQYF
.,TRBV7-9,.,TRBJ2-7,TGTGCCAGCAGCTTAGAGGGGGCCTACGAGCAGTACTTC,CASSLEGAYEQYF
.,TRBV6-4,.,TRBJ1-1,TGTGCCAGCAGTGACTGGGCGGGCACTGAAGCTTTCTTT,CASSDWAGTEAFF
.,TRBV7-6,.,TRBJ1-1,TGTGCCAGCAGCACTTCCCGGGGGAACACTGAAGCTTTCTTT,CASSTSRGNTEAFF
.,TRBV27,.,TRBJ2-2,TGTGCCAGCAGAAATAAAGACGGGTGGGAGGACACCGGGGAGCTGTTTTTT,CASRNKDGWEDTGELFF
once,TRBV27,TRBD1,TRBJ2-3,TGTGCCAGCAGTTTATGGACAGGGGCCACAGATACGCAGTATTTT,CASSLWTGATDTQYF
.,TRBV15,TRBD1,TRBJ2-7,TGTGCCACCAGCAGAGAGGGACAGGGGTCCTACGAGCAGTACTTC,CATSREGQGSYEQYF
.,TRBV15,.,TRBJ1-5,TGTGCCACCAGCTCTCTTGGCGGGGGGGGGAATCAGCCCCAGCATTTT,CATSSLGGGGNQPQHF
.,TRBV9,.,TRBJ2-2,TGTGCCAGCAGCCCTGTCAGGGCCGGGGAGCTGTTTTTT,CASSPVRAGELFF
.,TRBV2,TRBD1,TRBJ1-2,TGTGCCAGCATTGGGACAGAGACCTATGGCTACACCTTC,CASIGTETYGYTF
.,TRBV18,TRBD2,TRBJ2-7,TGTGCCAGCTCACCACGGGGGACTAGCGGGATCTACGAGCAGTACTTC,CASSPRGTSGIYEQYF
.,TRBV6-6,.,TRBJ1-1,TGTGCCAGCAGGCCTGGTCCGGGCACTGAAGCTTTCTTT,CASRPGPGTEAFF
.,TRBV6-5,.,TRBJ2-7,TGTGCCAGCAGTTACCCCCACAGAGACTACTACGAGCAGTACTTC,CASSYPHRDYYEQYF
.,TRBV5-6,.,TRBJ1-4,TGTGCCAGCAACCGGCAACAGGCAGGTCATGAAAAACTGTTTTTT,CASNRQQAGHEKLFF
.,TRBV11-2,.,TRBJ2-7,TGTGCCAGCAGCTTAGCCAGGGGCTACGAGCAGTACTTC,CASSLARGYEQYF
.,TRBV5-6,TRBD1,TRBJ1-1,TGTGCCAGCAGCTTTGGGACAGGGGGCACTGAAGCTTTCTTT,CASSFGTGGTEAFF
.,TRBV7-9,.,TRBJ1-1,TGTGCCACGTCACAACAGGGTTCTGAAGCTTTCTTT,CATSQQGSEAFF
.,TRBV4-2,TRBD2,TRBJ2-1,TGTGCCAGCAGCCGGGACCCGGGTGGGCTAGCGGGGGGGCGTGAGCAGTTCTTC,CASSRDPGGLAGGREQFF
.,TRBV5-1,.,TRBJ2-7,TGCGCCAGCAGCTTGGAAGGCGGCCTCTACGAGCAGTACTTC,CASSLEGGLYEQYF
.,TRBV27,TRBD1,TRBJ1-1,TGTGCCAGCAGTTTATCCGGGACAGTGAACACTGAAGCTTTCTTT,CASSLSGTVNTEAFF
.,TRBV5-1,.,TRBJ2-2,TGCGCCAGCAAGGAGGGAGGAAATCGAGGCACCGGGGAGCTGTTTTTT,CASKEGGNRGTGELFF
.,TRBV28,TRBD1,TRBJ1-2,TGTGCCAGCAGTCCCTATGGGACAGGGTATTTGGACTATGGCTACACCTTC,CASSPYGTGYLDYGYTF
.,TRBV7-9,TRBD2,TRBJ2-1,TGTGCCAGCAGCTGGGGGGGAACTAGCGGGAGCGATGAGCAGTTCTTC,CASSWGGTSGSDEQFF
.,TRBV11-1,.,TRBJ2-7,TGTGCCAGCAGCTTAGGCAGGGGCTACGAGCAGTACTTC,CASSLGRGYEQYF
.,TRBV6-6,TRBD2,TRBJ2-7,TGTGCCAGCAGCTCGGGGCTAGCGGGTTTCTGGCAGTACTTC,CASSSGLAGFWQYF
.,TRBV19,.,TRBJ1-3,TGTGCCAGTAGTAGATGGAGAGACACCATATATTTT,CASSRWRDTIYF
once,TRBV18,.,TRBJ2-3,TGTGCCAGCTCACCGTGGGGCGCGGGCACAGATACGCAGTATTTT,CASSPWGAGTDTQYF
once,TRBV27,TRBD1,TRBJ2-3,TGTGCCAGCAGTTCGGGACAGACAATTGATACGCAGTATTTT,CASSSGQTIDTQYF
.,TRBV28,.,TRBJ2-7,TGTGCCAGCAGTTTAAGGGGACTCGAGCAGTACTTC,CASSLRGLEQYF
.,TRBV6-6,.,TRBJ2-2,TGTGCCAGCAGGGCTGGCGGGGAGCTGTTTTTT,CASRAGGELFF
.,TRBV7-7,TRBD2,TRBJ2-2,TGTGCTAGCAGCTTAGGCAGGGAGGGCACCGGGGAGCTGTTTTTT,CASSLGREGTGELFF
.,TRBV13,TRBD1,TRBJ2-1,TGTGCCAGCAGCTTGTTAGGGACAGGGAGCTACAATGAGCAGTTCTTC,CASSLLGTGSYNEQFF
.,TRBV28,.,TRBJ2-7,TGTGCCAGCAGTTTGGAGCAGGACTTCACCTACGAGCAGTACTTC,CASSLEQDFTYEQYF
.,TRBV7-9,TRBD1,TRBJ1-6,TGTGCCAGCAGCTCAGGACAGGGGGTGCGTTCACCCCTCCACTTT,CASSSGQGVRSPLHF
.,TRBV7-2,.,TRBJ2-3,TGTGCCAGCAGCCCGCACAGGTTCGATAGCACAGATACGCAGTATTTT,CASSPHRFDSTDTQYF
.,TRBV2,TRBD2,TRBJ2-1,TGTGCCAGCAGTGAGACGGGAGGAGACGGTGAGCAGTTCTTC,CASSETGGDGEQFF
few,TRBV4-3,.,TRBJ2-7,TGCGCCAGCAGCCAAGTACACAACTACGAGCAGTACTTC,CASSQVHNYEQYF
.,TRBV27,TRBD2,TRBJ2-1,TGTGCCAGCAGTCAAGGACTAGCCACATACAATGAGCAGTTCTTC,CASSQGLATYNEQFF